This passage covers 4 T cell receptor beta chains from one sample sequenced in a study of CXCR3-negative and CXCR3-positive naive CD8 T cells. In preparing the TRB cDNA libraries, 5' RACE with UMI labels was used. Reanalyzing the 5' RACE reads, TCRdb keeps one entry per CDR3 protein, without DNA. Recorded for this sample: 70,000 to 95,000 distinct CDR3 sequences. Sequencing was carried out using naive CXCR3- CD8+ T cells from blood. The sample's subset: CD45RO-CCR7+CD27+CD95- naive CD8+ T cells lacking CXCR3 (TNR3-). The receptors were sampled from a human donor in good health. Some clones in this sample may be carry-over from other donors' samples.

The gene calls are TRBV2 and TRBJ2-3; there is no DNA to check the TCRdb D call of TRBD2. CDR3 length equals 17 residues. Germline V CDR1 and CDR2: SNHLY, FYNNEI. The CDR3 loop reads CASSFLAGAPYTDTQYF. The full variable domain, in which reference TRBV2 and TRBJ2-3 provide the parts outside the CDR3, is EPEVTQTPSHQVTQMGQEVILRCVPISNHLYFYWYRQILGQKVEFLVSFYNNEISEKSEIFDDQFSVERPDGSNFTLKIRSTKLEDSAMYFCASSFLAGAPYTDTQYFGPGTRLTVL.

The chain has TRBV28 and TRBJ2-7. The CDR3 sequence is 12 residues long. The germline gives CDR1 MDHEN, CDR2 SYDVKM. This CDR3 is CASSIPGYEQYF.

V is TRBV29-1 and J is TRBJ2-1; absent DNA, TCRdb's TRBD2 call cannot be checked. The CDR3 runs 12 residues. Germline V gene sequence: CDR1 SQVTM, CDR2 ANQGSEA. CDR3 sequence: CSVPSEGTEQFF.

The V call is TRBV7-8, the J call TRBJ2-7; TCRdb names TRBD1, which stays unverified in the absence of DNA. The CDR3 contains 15 residues. The germline gives CDR1 SGHVS, CDR2 FQNEAQ. The CDR3 loop reads CASSSVRDRAYEQYF.